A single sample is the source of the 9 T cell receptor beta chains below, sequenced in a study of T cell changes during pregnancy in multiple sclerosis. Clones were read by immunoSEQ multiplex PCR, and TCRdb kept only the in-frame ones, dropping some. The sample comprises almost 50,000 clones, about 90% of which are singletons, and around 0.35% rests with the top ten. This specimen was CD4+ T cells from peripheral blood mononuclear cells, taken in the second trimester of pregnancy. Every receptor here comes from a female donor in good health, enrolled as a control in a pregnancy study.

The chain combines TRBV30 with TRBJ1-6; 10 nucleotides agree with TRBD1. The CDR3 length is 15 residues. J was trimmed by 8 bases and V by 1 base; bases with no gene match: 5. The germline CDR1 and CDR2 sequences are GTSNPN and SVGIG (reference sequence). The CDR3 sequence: CAWSAAGTGDSPLHF. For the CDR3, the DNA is TGTGCCTGGAGTGCCGCCGGGACAGGGGATTCACCCCTCCACTTT. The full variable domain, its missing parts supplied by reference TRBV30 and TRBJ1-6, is SQTIHQWPATLVQPVGSPLSLECTVEGTSNPNLYWYRQAAGRGLQLLFYSVGIGQISSEVPQNLSASRPQDRQFILSSKKLLLSDSGFYLCAWSAAGTGDSPLHFGNGTRLTVT.

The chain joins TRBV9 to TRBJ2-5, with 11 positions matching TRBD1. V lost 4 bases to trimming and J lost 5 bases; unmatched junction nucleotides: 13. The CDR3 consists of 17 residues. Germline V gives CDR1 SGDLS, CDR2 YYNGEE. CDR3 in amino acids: CASSSRTGQGVEETQYF. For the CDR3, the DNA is TGTGCCAGCAGCTCCCGTACGGGACAGGGGGTGGAGGAGACCCAGTACTTC.

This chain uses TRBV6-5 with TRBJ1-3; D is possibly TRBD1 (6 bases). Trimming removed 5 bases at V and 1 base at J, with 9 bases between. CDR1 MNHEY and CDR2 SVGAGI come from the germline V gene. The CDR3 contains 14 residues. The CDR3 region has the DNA TGTGCCAGCAGTCCCCAGGGGTCTGGAAACACCATATATTTT. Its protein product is CASSPQGSGNTIYF.

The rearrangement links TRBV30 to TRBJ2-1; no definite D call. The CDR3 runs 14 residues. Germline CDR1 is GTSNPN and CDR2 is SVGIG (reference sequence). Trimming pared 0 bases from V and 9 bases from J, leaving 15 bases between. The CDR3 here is CAWSVSVGLFEQFF. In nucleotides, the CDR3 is TGTGCCTGGAGTGTAAGTGTGGGCCTATTTGAGCAGTTCTTC. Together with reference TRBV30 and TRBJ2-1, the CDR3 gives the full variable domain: SQTIHQWPATLVQPVGSPLSLECTVEGTSNPNLYWYRQAAGRGLQLLFYSVGIGQISSEVPQNLSASRPQDRQFILSSKKLLLSDSGFYLCAWSVSVGLFEQFFGPGTRLTVL.

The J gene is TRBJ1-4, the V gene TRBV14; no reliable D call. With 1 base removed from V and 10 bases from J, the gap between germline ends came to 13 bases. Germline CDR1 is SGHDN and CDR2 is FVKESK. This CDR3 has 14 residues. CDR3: CASSQAHQAGKLFF. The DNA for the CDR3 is TGTGCCAGCAGCCAAGCACACCAGGCGGGAAAACTGTTTTTT.

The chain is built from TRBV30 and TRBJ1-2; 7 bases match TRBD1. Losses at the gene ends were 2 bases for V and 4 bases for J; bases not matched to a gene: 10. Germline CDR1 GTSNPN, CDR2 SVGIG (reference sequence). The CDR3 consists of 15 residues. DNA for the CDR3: TGTGCCTGGAGTAATATAAACCGGGACAGCTATGGCTACACCTTC. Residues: CAWSNINRDSYGYTF.

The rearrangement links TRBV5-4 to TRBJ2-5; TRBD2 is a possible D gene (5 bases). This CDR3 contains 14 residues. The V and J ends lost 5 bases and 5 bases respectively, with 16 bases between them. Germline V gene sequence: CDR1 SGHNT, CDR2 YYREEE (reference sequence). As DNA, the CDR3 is TGTGCCAGCAGATGGGAGTTGTCCCAGGAGACCCAGTACTTC. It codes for CASRWELSQETQYF.

CDR3 nucleotide sequence: TGCAGCGTTGACAGGGGGCTTACTCCATTGGCCAAAAACATTCAGTACTTC. Translation: CSVDRGLTPLAKNIQYF. The chain has TRBV29-1 and TRBJ2-4; TRBD1 aligns across 8 bases. CDR1 is SQVTM, CDR2 ANQGSEA, per germline. The CDR3 contains 17 residues. The V segment lost 3 bases and the J segment 1 base; nucleotides outside the gene matches: 11.

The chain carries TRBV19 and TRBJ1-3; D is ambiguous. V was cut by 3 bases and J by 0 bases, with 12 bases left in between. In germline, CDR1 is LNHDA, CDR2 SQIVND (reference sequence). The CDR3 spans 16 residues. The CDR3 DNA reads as TGTGCCAGTAGTATGTGGCGGGGTAGCTCTGGAAACACCATATATTTT. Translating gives CASSMWRGSSGNTIYF.